The following is a T cell receptor beta chain sequence with its context. Its matching antigen is unknown. Total RNA was isolated from whole blood without T cell sorting. The source of the sample is a study of monozygotic twins with inflammatory bowel disease. General study findings and limits: Healthy twins shared more clonotypes with others than IBD patients, most markedly active ones. Heterogeneous immunosuppressive treatment regimens may have introduced variability into patient repertoires.

The germline V gene encodes CDR1 SGHTA and CDR2 FQGNSA. This CDR3 has 14 residues. For every sample, eight separate reactions were used to make cDNA. No DNA is given; TCRdb re-called the 5' RACE reads and lists each CDR3 protein once. The table lists around 450,000 distinct CDR3 sequences, with roughly 2.3% in the top ten. This clonotype was sampled from a human donor with ulcerative colitis or Crohn's disease, or a healthy co-twin of an affected twin (not recorded which). The J gene is TRBJ2-7, the V gene TRBV7-2; the TCRdb D gene call, TRBD1, has no DNA to confirm it. The sequenced material came from blood. The chain's CDR3 is CASSLAKGDFEQYF.